One and the same sample provided the 27 T cell receptor beta chains below, sequenced in a study of T cell responses to AZD1222 COVID-19 vaccine. This table comes from immunoSEQ multiplex PCR, and its TCRdb copy is limited to in-frame clones, with some not included. The repertoire consists of about 140,000 clones, with approximately 90% occurring once and the leading ten covering approximately 9%. This specimen was peripheral blood, taken 28 days after the second AZD1222 dose. The receptors originated from an adult who received the AZD1222 COVID-19 vaccine.

This clone was recorded once. V usage is TRBV14 and J usage is TRBJ1-1; a possible D gene is TRBD1 (6 bases). The CDR3 has 13 amino acids. Looked up from germline, CDR1 is SGHDN and CDR2 is FVKESK. Trimming took 5 bases from V and 8 from J, leaving 15 bases between them. The CDR3 DNA reads as TGTGCCAGCAGCGCCATTCTGGGGGCAGAAGCTTTCTTT. It specifies CASSAILGAEAFF. The full variable domain, rest sourced from reference TRBV14 and TRBJ1-1, is EAGVTQFPSHSVIEKGQTVTLRCDPISGHDNLYWYRRVMGKEIKFLLHFVKESKQDESGMPNNRFLAERTGGTYSTLKVQPAELEDSGVYFCASSAILGAEAFFGQGTRLTVV.

The gene calls are TRBV28 and TRBJ2-6; D gene uncertain. V lost 8 bases and J 0 bases, leaving 11 bases between the germline ends. The CDR3 totals 15 residues. The germline CDR1 and CDR2 sequences are MDHEN and SYDVKM. CDR3 bases: TGTGCCAGCGGCGTTTCTAGCTCTGGGGCCAACGTCCTGACTTTC. Its protein is CASGVSSSGANVLTF.

This clone appeared many times. Different DNA sequences within this sample yield the same CDR3. The rearrangement links TRBV6-5 to TRBJ1-2, with 7 bases fitting TRBD1. The germline V gene has CDR1 MNHEY and CDR2 SVGAGI. V dropped 4 bases and J dropped 6; count of bases not matched to a gene: 2. The CDR3 has 12 residues. The CDR3 region has the DNA TGTGCCAGCAGTTCAGGGGGGGATGGCTACACCTTC. Translation gives CASSSGGDGYTF.

This clone was seen just once. V is TRBV6-2 or TRBV6-3 and J is TRBJ1-2; 8 bases match TRBD1. The germline V gene has CDR1 MNHEY and CDR2 SVGEGT. The CDR3 is 14 amino acids. Unmatched junction bases numbered 8, after V lost 5 bases and J lost 6 bases. The CDR3 nucleotides read TGTGCCAGCAGTAGAGTTACAGGGGGAAATGGCTACACCTTC. This sequence encodes CASSRVTGGNGYTF.

The rearrangement links TRBV4-2 to TRBJ2-2, with 9 bases matching TRBD1. Per germline, CDR1 LGHNA and CDR2 YNFKEQ. The CDR3 has 17 residues. V was clipped by 0 bases and J by 4 bases; unmatched bases: 6. CDR3 loop: CASSQEGGTGLTGELFF. CDR3 coding DNA: TGTGCCAGCAGCCAAGAGGGGGGGACAGGGCTCACCGGGGAGCTGTTTTTT.

The gene calls are TRBV4-1 and TRBJ1-1; D might be TRBD1 (5 bases). V was shortened by 1 base and J by 3 bases, with 12 bases between the two germline ends. This CDR3 has 15 residues. Per the germline V gene, CDR1 is MGHRA and CDR2 is YSYEKL. The CDR3 spells CASSQGLRGDTEAFF. The CDR3 DNA sequence: TGCGCCAGCAGCCAAGGACTAAGGGGAGACACTGAAGCTTTCTTT.

The V call is TRBV19, the J call TRBJ2-1; 11 bases align to TRBD2. The V segment lost 0 bases and the J segment 12 bases; nucleotides outside the gene matches: 7. The CDR3 is 15 amino acids. From germline, CDR1 is LNHDA and CDR2 SQIVND (reference sequence). This chain's CDR3 is CASSIEASGRSGQFF. In nucleotides, the CDR3 is TGTGCCAGTAGTATAGAGGCTAGCGGGAGGAGTGGGCAGTTCTTC.

The chain uses TRBV2 and TRBJ1-3; no definite D call. CDR1 SNHLY and CDR2 FYNNEI come from the germline V gene. The CDR3 consists of 13 residues. Trimming cost V 8 bases and J 7 bases, with 15 bases left between them. The CDR3 sequence: CASGWTGSNTIYF. Here the CDR3 DNA reads TGTGCCAGCGGGTGGACGGGGAGCAACACCATATATTTT. Variable domain in full (rest from reference TRBV2 and TRBJ1-3): EPEVTQTPSHQVTQMGQEVILRCVPISNHLYFYWYRQILGQKVEFLVSFYNNEISEKSEIFDDQFSVERPDGSNFTLKIRSTKLEDSAMYFCASGWTGSNTIYFGEGSWLTVV.

The V call is TRBV6-5, the J call TRBJ2-2; the match to TRBD2 covers 10 bases. This CDR3 comprises 14 residues. V was pared by 9 bases and J by 6 bases, with 7 bases of the junction left unmatched. Germline lookup yields CDR1 MNHEY and CDR2 SVGAGI. CDR3 residues: CASVPGLASGELFF. CDR3 DNA: TGTGCCAGTGTGCCGGGACTAGCGTCCGGGGAGCTGTTTTTT.

The V gene is TRBV6-1, the J gene TRBJ2-3, with 8 bases matching TRBD2. Unmatched junction bases numbered 4, after V lost 1 base and J lost 7 bases. This CDR3 is 14 amino acids long. Germline assignment: CDR1 MNHNS and CDR2 SASEGT. CDR3 nucleotide sequence: TGTGCCAGCAGTGAAGGGGTAGCGGGGTATACGCAGTATTTT. It yields the protein CASSEGVAGYTQYF.

The chain links TRBV5-4 to TRBJ1-4; 7 bases align to TRBD1. Per the germline V gene, CDR1 is SGHNT and CDR2 is YYREEE (reference sequence). The ends lost 3 bases at V and 0 bases at J; junction bases unmatched: 8. This CDR3 has 17 amino acids. The CDR3 region has the DNA TGTGCCAGCAGCTCGGGACAGTATTATTCAACTAATGAAAAACTGTTTTTT. It translates to CASSSGQYYSTNEKLFF. The variable domain in full, completed from reference TRBV5-4 and TRBJ1-4, reads ETGVTQSPTHLIKTRGQQVTLRCSSQSGHNTVSWYQQALGQGPQFIFQYYREEENGRGNFPPRFSGLQFPNYSSELNVNALELDDSALYLCASSSGQYYSTNEKLFFGSGTQLSVL.

This clone has a single count. The CDR3 DNA reads TGTGCCAGCAGCTTAGCGGGGGCCACCGGGGAGCTGTTTTTT. Protein: CASSLAGATGELFF. This chain joins TRBV7-2 and TRBJ2-2, with D maybe TRBD1 (6 bases). The germline V gene encodes CDR1 SGHTA and CDR2 FQGNSA. Between the trimmed V and J ends, which lost 0 bases and 4 bases, there was a span of 6 bases. The CDR3 covers 14 residues.

The chain is built from TRBV24-1 and TRBJ2-2; weak D call: TRBD1 (5 bases). The ends were cut back, 9 bases at V and 2 bases at J, with 21 bases in the middle. The CDR3 is made up of 17 amino acids. Germline CDR1 reads KGHDR; CDR2 reads SFDVKD. CDR3 in amino acids: CATGVSRKRTNTGELFF. As DNA, the CDR3 is TGTGCCACCGGTGTTAGCAGGAAGAGGACAAACACCGGGGAGCTGTTTTTT.

The chain employs TRBV19 and TRBJ1-3; D gene unclear. The CDR3 is made up of 14 amino acids. The germline V gene encodes CDR1 LNHDA and CDR2 SQIVND (reference sequence). Trimming removed 8 bases from V and 0 bases from J, with 11 bases in between. This chain's CDR3 is CASGDPSSGNTIYF. The CDR3 DNA follows: TGTGCCAGTGGCGACCCAAGCTCTGGAAACACCATATATTTT.

This chain connects TRBV28 to TRBJ1-5; 10 nucleotides align to TRBD1. CDR1 and CDR2 (germline): MDHEN, SYDVKM. The junction had 10 bases not matched to a gene; V was cut back by 11 bases and J by 3 bases. The CDR3 has 15 amino acids. This CDR3 is CASGGTGVTNQPQHF. In nucleotides, the CDR3 is TGTGCCTCTGGGGGGACAGGGGTTACCAATCAGCCCCAGCATTTT.

The CDR3 DNA follows: TGTGCCAGCAGTCATGGGGGTCAGCCCCAGCATTTT. Protein product: CASSHGGQPQHF. The chain couples TRBV27 to TRBJ1-5, with a possible D match to TRBD1 (5 bases). The length of the CDR3 is 12 residues. Germline V gene lookup returns CDR1 MNHEY and CDR2 SMNVEV (reference sequence). V lost 5 bases and J lost 6, with 8 bases in between.

The V gene is TRBV10-3, the J gene TRBJ1-2; D unresolved. V was trimmed by 0 bases and J by 6 bases, leaving 8 bases between them. Germline assignment: CDR1 ENHRY and CDR2 SYGVKD. There are 13 residues in the CDR3. The CDR3 reads CAISESGENGYTF. In nucleotides, the CDR3 is TGTGCCATCAGTGAGTCCGGAGAGAATGGCTACACCTTC.

V is TRBV2 and J is TRBJ2-3, with 8 bases fitting TRBD1. CDR1 is SNHLY, CDR2 FYNNEI, per germline. CDR3 size: 14 residues. V shed 7 bases and J 7 bases; nucleotides not matched to a gene: 10. The DNA for the CDR3 is TGTGCCAGCAACGAGACAGGGGACGCAAATACGCAGTATTTT. Protein product: CASNETGDANTQYF.

The chain has TRBV6-1 and TRBJ1-1; D is undetermined. Germline CDR1 reads MNHNS; CDR2 reads SASEGT. V gave up 0 bases and J gave up 2 bases, with 25 bases separating them. This CDR3 contains 20 residues. CDR3 protein: CASSEATPELISTLNTEAFF. The CDR3 DNA reads as TGTGCCAGCAGTGAAGCGACTCCCGAATTAATTTCCACCCTTAACACTGAAGCTTTCTTT.

This clone was counted only a few times. The chain links TRBV6-5 to TRBJ2-2; D remains ambiguous. Germline-derived CDR1 and CDR2 are MNHEY and SVGAGI. Trimming took 2 bases from V and 3 from J, leaving 7 bases between them. The CDR3 covers 14 residues. The CDR3 DNA is TGTGCCAGCAGTTACGACCCCGACACCGGGGAGCTGTTTTTT. Its protein is CASSYDPDTGELFF.

The rearrangement uses TRBV6-5 and TRBJ1-1; D might be TRBD1 (5 bases). The V gene's germline CDR1 is MNHEY and CDR2 SVGAGI. This CDR3 spans 15 amino acids. V shed 4 bases and J shed 0 bases, with 12 bases lying between them. CDR3: CASSSTGLLNTEAFF. DNA of the CDR3: TGTGCCAGCAGTTCCACGGGACTCCTGAACACTGAAGCTTTCTTT.

This sequence joins TRBV12-3 or TRBV12-4 and TRBJ2-7; D possibly uses TRBD1 or TRBD2 (5 bases each). The CDR3 has 13 residues. Trimming took 6 bases from V and 6 from J, leaving 15 bases between them. The CDR3 loop is CASRVGPVGEQYF. CDR3 sequence (DNA): TGTGCCAGCAGGGTGGGACCCGTTGGCGAGCAGTACTTC.

The J gene is TRBJ2-2, the V gene TRBV6-4, with D maybe TRBD1 (5 bases). In germline, CDR1 is MRHNA, CDR2 SNTAGT. CDR3 size: 14 residues. V lost 4 bases, J lost 1 base, and 7 bases lay in between. The DNA of the CDR3 is TGTGCCAGCAGTGCCCAGGGGAACACCGGGGAGCTGTTTTTT. Its translation is CASSAQGNTGELFF.

In this sample, this clone turned up once. This chain links TRBV27 with TRBJ1-2, with TRBD1 matching 7 bases. The CDR3 extends over 13 amino acids. With 5 bases clipped from V and 8 bases from J, the junction kept 8 bases outside the gene matches. The germline V gene encodes CDR1 MNHEY and CDR2 SMNVEV (reference sequence). CDR3 bases: TGTGCCAGCAGTCAAGAGACAGGGTCAGGCTACACCTTC. This gives the protein CASSQETGSGYTF.

The chain is built from TRBV6-4 and TRBJ1-2; D call uncertain. V dropped 2 bases and J dropped 8 bases, with 15 bases sitting between them. CDR3 length: 14 amino acids. Germline V gene lookup returns CDR1 MRHNA and CDR2 SNTAGT. The CDR3 nucleotides read TGTGCCAGCAGTGACCAACGCCGATTGGGAGGCTACACCTTC. This codes for CASSDQRRLGGYTF.

The chain has TRBV7-2 and TRBJ2-5; D tentatively fits TRBD1 or TRBD2 (6 bases each). V was trimmed by 2 bases and J by 5 bases, leaving 18 bases between them. Germline-derived CDR1 and CDR2 are SGHTA and FQGNSA. This CDR3 is 16 amino acids long. The CDR3 reads CASSLWGASRRETQYF. The CDR3 DNA is TGTGCCAGCAGCTTATGGGGGGCTAGTAGAAGGGAGACCCAGTACTTC.

On this clone: A read error may explain this, as a much larger clone is one base away. The same CDR3 can be traced to other DNA sequences in this sample. The chain couples TRBV6-5 to TRBJ1-5; no clear D gene. Germline loops: CDR1 MNHEY, CDR2 SVGAGI. V lost 2 bases and J lost 1, with 3 bases in between. This CDR3 region has 13 residues. The CDR3 DNA is TGTGCCAGCAGTTACGGCAGCAATCAGCCCCAGCATTTT. It specifies CASSYGSNQPQHF.